The 24 T cell receptor beta chains listed next were all sequenced from one sample in a study of blood T cell repertoires in COVID-19. Some clones are missing from TCRdb's copy, which holds only in-frame ones; the method was immunoSEQ multiplex PCR. This table has about 400,000 clones, approximately 86% appearing once. Specimen: peripheral blood. The receptors were gathered from a woman in her fifties or sixties with COVID-19, enrolled during active disease.

This clone was found a few times. CDR3 region: CASSSQGSNYGYTF. The CDR3 DNA sequence: TGCGCCAGCAGCTCCCAGGGATCTAACTATGGCTACACCTTC. The chain has TRBV5-1 and TRBJ1-2; D may be TRBD1 (5 bases). CDR3 size: 14 residues. Trimming stripped 3 bases from V and 0 bases from J, with 9 bases between. Germline V gene data show CDR1 as SGHRS and CDR2 as YFSETQ.

V gene TRBV10-3 combines with J gene TRBJ2-7; perhaps TRBD1 as D (5 bases). Looked up from germline, CDR1 is ENHRY and CDR2 is SYGVKD. CDR3 length: 15 residues. V dropped 0 bases and J dropped 3 bases, with 12 bases sitting between them. For the CDR3, the DNA is TGTGCCATCAGTGAGTCGAGGACATCCTTCTACGAGCAGTACTTC. It translates to CAISESRTSFYEQYF.

This chain connects TRBV7-9 to TRBJ2-5; 7 bases match TRBD1. CDR3 length equals 15 residues. Unmatched junction bases numbered 6, after V lost 1 base and J lost 4 bases. Germline V gives CDR1 SEHNR, CDR2 FQNEAQ (reference sequence). Here the CDR3 reads CASSLGGGQVETQYF. For the CDR3, the DNA is TGTGCCAGCAGCTTAGGAGGAGGACAGGTAGAGACCCAGTACTTC.

This clone was seen only a few times. The chain recombines TRBV5-6 with TRBJ2-7, with TRBD1 matching 9 bases. After removal of 1 base from V and 6 bases from J, the junction contained 8 bases not matched to a gene. CDR1 is SGHDT and CDR2 is YYEEEE in the germline V gene. The CDR3 spans 15 residues. In DNA, the CDR3 is TGTGCCAGCAGCTTGCTTTCCGGGACAGGGCGCGAGCAGTACTTC. Residues: CASSLLSGTGREQYF.

J is TRBJ1-1 and V is TRBV19; D is unresolved. The CDR3 runs to 14 residues. Trimming took 4 bases from V and 1 from J, leaving 10 bases between them. Germline V gene data show CDR1 as LNHDA and CDR2 as SQIVND (reference sequence). The CDR3 region is CASSKRKSNTEAFF. DNA for the CDR3: TGTGCCAGTAGTAAGCGGAAATCGAACACTGAAGCTTTCTTT.

The rearrangement links TRBV7-2 to TRBJ1-2; no clear D gene. The CDR3 spans 13 residues. V lost 5 bases to trimming and J lost 1 base, with 8 bases between them. Germline-derived CDR1 and CDR2 are SGHTA and FQGNSA. CDR3 sequence: CASSPRVNYGYTF. CDR3 bases: TGTGCCAGCAGCCCCCGGGTTAACTATGGCTACACCTTC.

V usage is TRBV19 and J usage is TRBJ2-3; TRBD2 is a possible D gene (6 bases). Germline V gene lookup returns CDR1 LNHDA and CDR2 SQIVND (reference sequence). The V and J ends lost 7 bases and 0 bases respectively, with 14 bases between them. The CDR3 has 15 amino acids. The CDR3 nucleotides read TGTGCCAGTAATTGGCGCGGGGAGAGCACAGATACGCAGTATTTT. This codes for CASNWRGESTDTQYF.

The DNA for the CDR3 is TGTGCCAGCACGAGGACTTCGAACACTGAAGCTTTCTTT. This encodes CASTRTSNTEAFF. The chain has TRBV2 and TRBJ1-1, with D unresolved. This CDR3 has 13 amino acids. V was pared by 7 bases and J by 1 base, with 10 bases between. Germline CDR1 reads SNHLY; CDR2 reads FYNNEI.

This rearrangement joins TRBV19 to TRBJ1-2; D uncertain. V dropped 3 bases and J dropped 0 bases, with 8 bases sitting between them. The germline gives CDR1 LNHDA, CDR2 SQIVND (reference sequence). The CDR3 has 14 amino acids. The CDR3 sequence is CASSIGRSNYGYTF. CDR3 nucleotides: TGTGCCAGTAGTATCGGTCGGTCTAACTATGGCTACACCTTC.

V is TRBV6-2 or TRBV6-3 and J is TRBJ2-7; 7 bases match TRBD2. The CDR3 is 15 amino acids. With V trimmed by 1 base and J by 1 base, 4 bases remained unmatched. Germline V gene lookup returns CDR1 MNHEY and CDR2 SVGEGT. The CDR3 region has the DNA TGTGCCAGCAGTTACTTCGGGACTACATCCTACGAGCAGTACTTC. Translating it yields CASSYFGTTSYEQYF.

The J gene is TRBJ2-7, the V gene TRBV12-3 or TRBV12-4; 9 bases line up with TRBD1. Unmatched junction bases numbered 8, after V lost 4 bases and J lost 13 bases. This CDR3 region has 12 residues. The DNA of the CDR3 is TGTGCCAGCAGTTCGACAGGGGGAGGAGGATACTTC. This encodes CASSSTGGGGYF.

The genes are TRBV5-1 and TRBJ1-5; D is unresolved. Germline V gene sequence: CDR1 SGHRS, CDR2 YFSETQ. Trimming took 2 bases from V and 6 from J, leaving 6 bases between them. The CDR3 loop spans 12 amino acids. CDR3 loop: CASSFPRQPQHF. In nucleotides, the CDR3 is TGCGCCAGCAGCTTCCCCCGTCAGCCCCAGCATTTT. The full variable domain, with the rest looked up from reference TRBV5-1 and TRBJ1-5, is KAGVTQTPRYLIKTRGQQVTLSCSPISGHRSVSWYQQTPGQGLQFLFEYFSETQRNKGNFPGRFSGRQFSNSRSEMNVSTLELGDSALYLCASSFPRQPQHFGDGTRLSIL.

Written as DNA, the CDR3 is TGTGCCAGCTCACCAGTCGGACAGGGGAACTATGGCTACACCTTC. Translating gives CASSPVGQGNYGYTF. The genes are TRBV18 and TRBJ1-2; 9 nucleotides agree with TRBD1. The CDR3 spans 15 residues. CDR1 and CDR2 (germline): KGHSH, LQKENI. The J segment lost 2 bases and the V segment lost 2 bases, leaving 3 bases of the junction unmatched. The whole variable domain, filled in from reference TRBV18 and TRBJ1-2, reads NAGVMQNPRHLVRRRGQEARLRCSPMKGHSHVYWYRQLPEEGLKFMVYLQKENIIDESGMPKERFSAEFPKEGPSILRIQQVVRGDSAAYFCASSPVGQGNYGYTFGSGTRLTVV.

This chain connects TRBV7-7 to TRBJ1-5; TRBD1 agrees at 8 bases. The CDR3 has 17 amino acids. With V trimmed by 3 bases and J by 0 bases, 7 bases remained unmatched. Germline lookup yields CDR1 SSHAT and CDR2 FNYEAQ (reference sequence). The CDR3 DNA reads as TGTGCCAGCAGCTTTATGGACAGGGAGGATAGCAATCAGCCCCAGCATTTT. It translates to CASSFMDREDSNQPQHF.

The chain is built from TRBV27 and TRBJ2-1, with 7 bases aligning to TRBD1. CDR1 is MNHEY and CDR2 is SMNVEV in the germline V gene (reference sequence). CDR3 length: 13 residues. J was trimmed by 4 bases and V by 10 bases; bases with no gene match: 7. The CDR3 here is CATGQSAYNEQFF. Here the CDR3 DNA reads TGTGCCACGGGACAGTCCGCGTACAATGAGCAGTTCTTC.

This clone was seen only once. The chain couples TRBV9 to TRBJ2-3; D is unclear. Germline CDR1 reads SGDLS; CDR2 reads YYNGEE. There are 17 residues in the CDR3. The V end lost 0 bases, the J end lost 5 bases, and 19 bases lay between the germline ends. CDR3 sequence reads: CASSVGGGASAQDTQYF. In DNA form, the CDR3 reads TGTGCCAGCAGCGTAGGAGGCGGCGCCTCAGCCCAAGATACGCAGTATTTT.

The V call is TRBV6-2 or TRBV6-3, the J call TRBJ1-5, with 8 bases identical to TRBD1. From germline, CDR1 is MNHEY and CDR2 SVGEGT. CDR3 size: 20 residues. The trim removed 2 bases at V and 0 bases at J, leaving 15 bases unmatched. This CDR3 is CASSYNYGQGSMGSNQPQHF. The CDR3 DNA is TGTGCCAGCAGTTACAATTACGGACAGGGAAGCATGGGTAGCAATCAGCCCCAGCATTTT.

The chain is built from TRBV12-3 or TRBV12-4 and TRBJ2-3; maybe TRBD2 (6 bases). This CDR3 is 12 amino acids long. Trimming shortened V by 5 bases and J by 4 bases, and 7 bases separated the two germline ends. The CDR3 DNA follows: TGTGCCAGCAGTCCGGGGGCAGATACGCAGTATTTT. Protein sequence: CASSPGADTQYF.

This rearrangement joins TRBV5-1 to TRBJ2-3; 10 bases fit TRBD2. Germline V CDR1 and CDR2: SGHRS, YFSETQ. CDR3 size: 17 residues. The ends lost 0 bases at V and 3 bases at J; junction bases unmatched: 7. CDR3 sequence reads: CASSLELAGATTDTQYF. In nucleotides, the CDR3 is TGCGCCAGCAGCTTGGAGCTAGCGGGGGCTACTACAGATACGCAGTATTTT.

Only a few counts were recorded for this clone. J is TRBJ1-3 and V is TRBV9; perhaps TRBD1 as D (6 bases). The germline V and J ends were trimmed by 0 bases and 1 base, with 11 bases remaining between them. This CDR3 comprises 16 residues. The germline CDR1 and CDR2 sequences are SGDLS and YYNGEE. This CDR3 is CASSVGQGSSGNTIYF. The DNA for the CDR3 is TGTGCCAGCAGCGTAGGTCAGGGGAGTTCTGGAAACACCATATATTTT.

The chain is built from TRBV19 and TRBJ2-1; a possible D gene is TRBD2 (5 bases). CDR3 length equals 15 residues. With 6 bases removed from V and 5 bases from J, the gap between germline ends came to 17 bases. Germline V CDR1 and CDR2: LNHDA, SQIVND (reference sequence). CDR3 sequence: CASRLRSGPDNEQFF. The CDR3 coding sequence is TGTGCCAGTAGGTTGAGGAGCGGTCCCGACAATGAGCAGTTCTTC. Full variable domain (missing parts from reference TRBV19 and TRBJ2-1): DGGITQSPKYLFRKEGQNVTLSCEQNLNHDAMYWYRQDPGQGLRLIYYSQIVNDFQKGDIAEGYSVSREKKESFPLTVTSAQKNPTAFYLCASRLRSGPDNEQFFGPGTRLTVL.

This rearrangement joins TRBV2 to TRBJ1-2; maybe TRBD1 (6 bases). Trimming cost V 7 bases and J 8 bases, with 23 bases left between them. The germline gives CDR1 SNHLY, CDR2 FYNNEI. The CDR3 extends over 15 amino acids. The CDR3 loop reads CASNPQTQGFEGYTF. In DNA form, the CDR3 reads TGTGCCAGCAATCCGCAGACACAGGGTTTCGAGGGCTACACCTTC.

This clone was counted between two and nine times. V and J are TRBV7-2 and TRBJ2-5, with TRBD2 matching 9 bases. The CDR3 spans 14 residues. Trimming cost V 6 bases and J 3 bases; bases outside gene matches: 5. The germline CDR1 and CDR2 sequences are SGHTA and FQGNSA. The DNA for the CDR3 is TGTGCCAGCAGGCGCGGGGGGGCAGAAGAGACCCAGTACTTC. Its translation: CASRRGGAEETQYF.

This chain joins TRBV6-5 and TRBJ2-2; TRBD1 agrees at 7 bases. The J segment lost 1 base and the V segment lost 6 bases, leaving 5 bases of the junction unmatched. CDR3 length: 15 residues. Germline V gene data show CDR1 as MNHEY and CDR2 as SVGAGI. The CDR3 sequence: CASSPWTGNTGELFF. As DNA, the CDR3 is TGTGCCAGCAGCCCCTGGACAGGGAACACCGGGGAGCTGTTTTTT.